Here is one T cell receptor beta chain with its context. Sequenced by immunoSEQ multiplex PCR; TCRdb stores in-frame clones only, minus some. The data show about 82,000 clones, around 85% seen once. These data belong to a study of OX40 agonist ivuxolimab in advanced cancers. Per germline, CDR1 MDHEN and CDR2 SYDVKM. The CDR3 extends over 16 amino acids. V was trimmed by 6 bases and J by 4 bases, leaving 19 bases between them. The TCR was taken from an adult with an advanced solid tumor such as melanoma, head and neck, liver or kidney cancer. The chain combines TRBV28 with TRBJ1-3; D possibly corresponds to TRBD1 (6 bases). Here the sequenced sample was CD4+ or CD8+ T cells sorted from blood, taken in a trial of the OX40 agonist ivuxolimab. The CDR3 spells CASSPLGGGVGNTIYF. The CDR3 DNA is TGTGCCAGCAGCCCTCTAGGTGGGGGCGTGGGAAACACCATATATTTT. Combining the CDR3 with reference TRBV28 and TRBJ1-3 gives the whole variable domain DVKVTQSSRYLVKRTGEKVFLECVQDMDHENMFWYRQDPGLGLRLIYFSYDVKMKEKGDIPEGYSVSREKKERFSLILESASTNQTSMYLCASSPLGGGVGNTIYFGEGSWLTVV.